This TCR beta chain was captured in a study of control samples from healthy donors and cancer patients. Method: immunoSEQ multiplex PCR; TCRdb's copy keeps in-frame clones and lacks some. The sample yields roughly 140,000 clones, roughly 92% seen once. Germline CDR1 reads SGDLS; CDR2 reads YYNGEE. V dropped 2 bases and J dropped 5; count of bases not matched to a gene: 4. This CDR3 contains 14 residues. Material for sequencing was blood. The chain recombines TRBV9 with TRBJ2-1; 7 bases are shared with TRBD1. The clonotype comes from a man aged 45-60 years in good health. CDR3 loop: CASSVLGTDNEQFF. CDR3 sequence (DNA): TGTGCCAGCAGCGTCCTAGGGACAGACAATGAGCAGTTCTTC. The full variable domain, in which reference TRBV9 and TRBJ2-1 provide the parts outside the CDR3, is DSGVTQTPKHLITATGQRVTLRCSPRSGDLSVYWYQQSLDQGLQFLIQYYNGEERAKGNILERFSAQQFPDLHSELNLSSLELGDSALYFCASSVLGTDNEQFFGPGTRLTVL.